Below are 7 T cell receptor beta chains sequenced from a single sample in a study of OX40 agonist ivuxolimab in advanced cancers. This table comes from immunoSEQ multiplex PCR, and its TCRdb copy is limited to in-frame clones, with some not included. The sample gives approximately 86,000 clones, around nine tenths of which show up once; 0.95% to 1.3% is in the top ten. The material was CD4+ or CD8+ T cells sorted from blood, obtained in a trial of the OX40 agonist ivuxolimab. Source of these receptors: an adult with an advanced solid tumor such as melanoma, head and neck, liver or kidney cancer.

This chain uses TRBV11-2 with TRBJ2-1; weak D call: TRBD2 (5 bases). The V gene's germline CDR1 is SGHAT and CDR2 FQNNGV. The CDR3 totals 17 residues. V gave up 1 base and J gave up 6 bases, with 19 bases separating them. CDR3 residues: CASSLVPTSISSNEQFF. The DNA of the CDR3 is TGTGCCAGCAGCTTAGTCCCTACTAGTATATCAAGCAATGAGCAGTTCTTC.

This chain connects TRBV19 to TRBJ2-5; D possibly uses TRBD1 or TRBD2 (6 bases each). CDR3 size: 14 residues. Looked up from germline, CDR1 is LNHDA and CDR2 is SQIVND (reference sequence). The V and J ends lost 8 bases and 1 base respectively, with 14 bases between them. The CDR3: CASALGGGQETQYF. The CDR3 coding sequence is TGTGCCAGTGCTTTAGGAGGGGGCCAAGAGACCCAGTACTTC.

The chain links TRBV6-6 to TRBJ1-5, with D hard to call. The CDR3 is 11 residues long. Trimming removed 6 bases at V and 4 bases at J, with 4 bases between. Germline V CDR1 and CDR2: MNHNY, SVGAGI (reference sequence). As DNA, the CDR3 is TGTGCCAGCAGGCGGAATCAGCCCCAGCATTTT. The encoded protein is CASRRNQPQHF.

CDR3 DNA sequence: TGTGCCAGCAGCGCAAGACAGGATACGGCTGAAGCTTTCTTT. This codes for CASSARQDTAEAFF. V gene TRBV9 combines with J gene TRBJ1-1; TRBD1 might be the D (6 bases). V was cut by 3 bases and J by 6 bases, with 15 bases left in between. Germline V gives CDR1 SGDLS, CDR2 YYNGEE. This CDR3 comprises 14 residues.

This chain uses TRBV7-8 with TRBJ1-3; no reliable D call. The CDR3 sequence is 15 residues long. Germline lookup yields CDR1 SGHVS and CDR2 FQNEAQ. The V end was cut by 3 bases, the J end by 0 bases, with 9 bases between. CDR3 in amino acids: CASSFNSHSGNTIYF. CDR3 coding DNA: TGTGCCAGCAGCTTTAACAGCCACTCTGGAAACACCATATATTTT. Using reference TRBV7-8 and TRBJ1-3 for the parts outside the CDR3, the full variable domain is GAGVSQSPRYKVAKRGQDVALRCDPISGHVSLFWYQQALGQGPEFLTYFQNEAQLDKSGLPSDRFFAERPEGSVSTLKIQRTQQEDSAVYLCASSFNSHSGNTIYFGEGSWLTVV.

The chain uses TRBV5-1 and TRBJ2-1, with TRBD2 matching 13 bases. The CDR3 has 16 amino acids. Germline trimming cut 3 bases from V and 9 bases from J; bases unmatched to any gene: 9. The germline V gene has CDR1 SGHRS and CDR2 YFSETQ. CDR3 DNA: TGCGCCAGCAGCTCGGATACTAGCGGGAGGGCCGGTGAGCAGTTCTTC. Encoded protein: CASSSDTSGRAGEQFF.

The V and J genes are TRBV5-1 and TRBJ1-4, with 8 positions matching TRBD1. Germline V gene lookup returns CDR1 SGHRS and CDR2 YFSETQ. The trim removed 3 bases at V and 4 bases at J, leaving 5 bases unmatched. The CDR3 runs 15 residues. CDR3 amino acids: CASSSQGADNEKLFF. CDR3 DNA sequence: TGCGCCAGCAGCTCTCAGGGGGCAGATAATGAAAAACTGTTTTTT.